The present T cell receptor beta chain was sequenced within a study of blood T cell repertoires in COVID-19 (dated by TCRdb to about 2020). Study-wide context: Samples covering the acute and convalescent phases of COVID-19 were provided by collaborators in the United States, Italy and Spain. Samples were obtained from the ongoing ImmuneRACE study (first 160 participants) and from approximately 1,200 subjects provided by 6 global collaborators. The repertoires were made available in a free public database intended to serve as a resource for research on the immune response to SARS-CoV-2. The prospective study material was composed of cDNA or gDNA derived from T cells, B-cell-depleted T cells, or PBMCs. Deeply sampled blood TCRbeta repertoires from subjects exposed to, actively infected with, or recovered from COVID-19 were included in the dataset. Nearly every sample came with metadata listing a de-identified subject ID, COVID-19 status, age in years and sex. Where HLA class I and class II types were available, the types were taken from metadata supplied by the sample provider, not from assay-based typing.

The paper's findings and limits, for the study overall: How much clinical and demographic metadata was included differed by source and by participant, and the metadata was provided uncurated.

As for this clone: Its antigen target is currently unknown. No quality values exist for individual bases; no much larger clone is one base distant.

TCRbeta CDR3 regions were amplified from genomic DNA using the immunoSEQ Assay, a bias-controlled multiplex PCR. In the paper's pipeline: The number of nucleated cells in each sample was estimated by amplification of reference gene primers within the assay. To quantify the absolute abundance of each unique TCRbeta CDR3 rearrangement, sequence reads were collapsed and filtered. For each sample, productive Simpson clonality was calculated as the square root of Simpson's diversity index over productive rearrangements. TCRdb provides this immuneACCESS table in a form limited to in-frame rearrangements. Some clones are lacking; in checked studies, under half of them reflect an unresolved V gene, and why the rest are absent is not known. V, J and clone size were drawn from that table, and D and trimming were deduced from the DNA. The table for this sample lists fewer than 200,000 clones; 70% to 85% of them were counted only once. Roughly 12% of the sample is in the top ten clones.

Participants in the prospective study were enrolled through a virtual design, were aged about 18 to 89 years, and lived in approximately 24 United States geographic areas. In the prospective study, participants were assigned to cohorts based on the clinical history participants reported in a screening survey and a study questionnaire. ImmuneRACE Cohort 3 recovered participants were defined by two consecutive negative NP/OP PCR tests, healthcare professional clearance, or symptom resolution. In the prospective study, mobile phlebotomists collected whole blood, serum and a nasopharyngeal or oropharyngeal swab from each participant. Prospective study participants could optionally give additional blood draws and questionnaires over an approximately 2-month period. Blood samples from the prospective study were shipped frozen or at room temperature prior to DNA extraction. The germline V gene encodes CDR1 GTSNPN and CDR2 SVGIG (reference sequence). V is shortened by 5 bases, J by 6 bases, and the region joining them spans 20 bases. The CDR3 has 15 amino acids, counting the end cysteine and phenylalanine. The retained sequence is limited to the CDR3, 45 bases, with the frame set at the first base.

The sample was PBMCs or T cells enriched from blood (not recorded which). The sequence was obtained from a man aged 45-65 years who had recovered from COVID-19. The chain couples TRBV30 to TRBJ1-5; the D gene cannot be named for sure. The DNA reads TGTGCCTGGGACTCTGACTTCTACGCGGCTCAGCCCCAGCATTTT. Its protein product is CAWDSDFYAAQPQHF.